These T cell receptor beta chains were read from a single sample in a study of T cells in Graves' hyperthyroidism and ophthalmopathy. TCRdb reprocessed the multiplex PCR reads with MiXCR, giving one entry per CDR3 protein. This table has about 260,000 distinct CDR3 sequences, around 15% appearing once. The sequenced sample was blood. Receptors originate from a woman aged 18-29 years with Graves' ophthalmopathy. Each CDR3 is given with its conserved first and last residue. D genes are given only for firm matches. Expanded clones are given a class, and other clones once, few, many or no size at all.

TRBV30	TRBJ1-4	many	TRBD1	CAWRPGTGANNEKLFF	TGTGCCTGGAGACCCGGGACAGGTGCCAATAATGAAAAACTGTTTTTT
TRBV29-1	TRBJ2-3	NA	TRBD2	CTVGEGSDTQYF	TGCACCGTAGGGGAGGGGTCGGATACGCAGTATTTT
TRBV19	TRBJ1-3	few	NA	CASTNPGYGNTIYF	TGTGCCAGTACCAACCCGGGGTACGGAAACACCATATATTTT
TRBV3-1	TRBJ1-1	NA	TRBD1	CASSQRTGLLNTEAFF	TGTGCCAGCAGCCAGCGGACAGGACTACTGAACACTGAAGCTTTCTTT
TRBV28	TRBJ2-1	many	NA	CASSHRKGPSYNEQFF	TGTGCCAGCAGCCATAGGAAGGGACCCTCCTACAATGAGCAGTTCTTC
TRBV6-5	TRBJ2-7	many	NA	CASSYRSGTAYEQYF	TGTGCCAGCAGTTACAGGTCAGGGACGGCCTACGAGCAGTACTTC
TRBV19	TRBJ1-1	NA	NA	CASSNTMFVGGTEAFF	TGTGCCAGTAGTAATACGATGTTCGTAGGGGGCACTGAAGCTTTCTTT
TRBV5-6	TRBJ1-2	NA	TRBD1	CASSVLQGARYGYTF	TGTGCCAGCAGCGTCTTACAGGGGGCTCGCTATGGCTACACCTTC
TRBV24-1	TRBJ2-1	many	NA	CATSDLGRGDDEQFF	TGTGCCACCAGTGATCTCGGGAGAGGGGACGATGAGCAGTTCTTC
TRBV20-1	TRBJ1-2	many	NA	CSAREGQGLLLGYTF	TGCAGTGCTAGAGAAGGGCAGGGGTTGTTGTTGGGCTACACCTTC
TRBV2	TRBJ2-3	many	NA	CASSEGINTQYF	TGTGCCAGCAGTGAGGGCATTAATACGCAGTATTTT
TRBV10-1	TRBJ2-3	many	TRBD2	CASSESSGFPDTQYF	TGCGCCAGCAGTGAATCTAGCGGCTTCCCAGATACGCAGTATTTT
TRBV7-7	TRBJ2-3	many	TRBD2	CASSPAGAGPGEGTQYF	TGTGCTAGCAGCCCAGCGGGGGCAGGGCCAGGGGAGGGTACGCAGTATTTT
TRBV7-2	TRBJ1-1	many	NA	CASSLVQGSLNTEAFF	TGTGCCAGCAGCTTAGTACAGGGCAGCCTGAACACTGAAGCTTTCTTT
TRBV9	TRBJ2-1	NA	TRBD2	CASSVARGLADGEQFF	TGTGCCAGCAGCGTAGCCAGGGGACTAGCAGACGGTGAGCAGTTCTTC
TRBV28	TRBJ1-2	many	NA	CASSLGPGYTF	TGTGCCAGCAGTTTAGGGCCTGGCTACACCTTC
TRBV4-2	TRBJ2-2	NA	NA	CASSKEGIRDGELFF	TGTGCCAGCAGCAAAGAGGGTATCAGGGACGGGGAGCTGTTTTTT
TRBV15	TRBJ1-1	many	NA	CATSVGPMNTEAFF	TGTGCCACCAGCGTGGGGCCGATGAACACTGAAGCTTTCTTT
TRBV4-3	TRBJ2-7	many	TRBD1	CASSQERTGAYEQYF	TGCGCCAGCAGCCAAGAGCGGACAGGGGCCTACGAGCAGTACTTC
TRBV20-1	TRBJ2-5	many	NA	CSARDPYGGGGQETQYF	TGCAGTGCTAGAGACCCTTATGGGGGAGGGGGGCAAGAGACCCAGTACTTC
TRBV20-1	TRBJ2-7	few	TRBD2	CSARVPASGSYEQYF	TGCAGTGCCCGGGTTCCGGCTAGCGGATCTTACGAGCAGTACTTC
TRBV5-1	TRBJ2-5	NA	TRBD2	CASSSRRTSGQETQYF	TGCGCCAGCAGCTCCAGGAGGACTAGCGGACAAGAGACCCAGTACTTC